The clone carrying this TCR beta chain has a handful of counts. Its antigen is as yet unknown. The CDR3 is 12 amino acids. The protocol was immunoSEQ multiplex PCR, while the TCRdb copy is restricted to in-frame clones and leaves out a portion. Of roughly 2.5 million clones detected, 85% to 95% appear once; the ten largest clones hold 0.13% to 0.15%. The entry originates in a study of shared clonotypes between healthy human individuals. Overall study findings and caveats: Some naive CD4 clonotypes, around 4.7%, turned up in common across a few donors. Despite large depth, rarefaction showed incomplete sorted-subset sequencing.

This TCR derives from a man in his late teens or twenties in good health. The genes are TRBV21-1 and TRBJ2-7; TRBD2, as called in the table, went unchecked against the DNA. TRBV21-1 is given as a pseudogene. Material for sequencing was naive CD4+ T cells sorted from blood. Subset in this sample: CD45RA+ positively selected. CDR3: CASSPQAPGEYF. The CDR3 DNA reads TGTGCCAGCAGCCCCCAAGCCCCGGGGGAGTACTTC.